Listed below are T cell receptor beta chains from one sample, sequenced in a study of CD8+CD57+ T cells in acquired aplastic anemia. TCRdb used MiXCR to reprocess the reads, holding one entry per CDR3 protein. Of around 400,000 distinct CDR3 sequences listed, roughly 64% are singletons. The sequenced sample was sorted CD4+, CD8+, or CD8+CD57+ T cells (not recorded which) from PBMCs. These receptors all stem from a human donor in good health, serving as a control. Each CDR3 is given with its conserved first and last residue. The D gene is left open where the match is weak. Rows may omit the clone size; those that give it use once, few, many or a size class.

>NA|TRBV20-1|TRBJ2-5|NA
TGCAGTGCTAGGGAACGTGCGGGGCTCGAGGAGACCCAGTACTTC
CSARERAGLEETQYF
>NA|TRBV9|TRBJ1-2|NA
TGTGCCAGCAGCGTAGCTGCCACAGCTAACTATGGCTACACCTTC
CASSVAATANYGYTF
>NA|TRBV7-2|TRBJ2-5|NA
TGTGCCAGCAGCGTGGGCTCGCACGCTCTGGGGGAGACCCAGTACTTC
CASSVGSHALGETQYF
>NA|TRBV2|TRBJ2-7|NA
TGTGCCAGCAGACTTACGAGCTCCTACGAGCAGTACTTC
CASRLTSSYEQYF
>NA|TRBV4-1|TRBJ2-2|NA
TGCGCCAGCAGCCAAGAAAACCCAGGGGAGCTGTTTTTT
CASSQENPGELFF
>NA|TRBV10-3|TRBJ1-2|TRBD1
TGTGCCATCAGTGTGCCGGGACAGGGTGGCTACACCTTC
CAISVPGQGGYTF
>NA|TRBV5-1|TRBJ2-7|NA
TGCGCCAGCAGCTTGACGACAGAGCAGCCTTACGAGCAGTACTTC
CASSLTTEQPYEQYF
>NA|TRBV11-1|TRBJ1-5|NA
TGTGCCAGCAGCGGGGGTACAGGGCTGGATCCGCCCCAGCATTTT
CASSGGTGLDPPQHF
>NA|TRBV15|TRBJ1-1|NA
TGTGCCACCAGCGTCAGACTGAACACTGAAGCTTTCTTT
CATSVRLNTEAFF
>NA|TRBV5-1|TRBJ2-5|NA
TGCGCCAGCTTGGAGGGGGCGGGGGACGTCCAGTACTTC
CASLEGAGDVQYF
>NA|TRBV19|TRBJ1-1|NA
TGTGCCAGTACAGATGGAGGGGCAATTTTGGCTTTCTTT
CASTDGGAILAFF
>NA|TRBV12-3/TRBV12-4|TRBJ1-2|NA
TGTGCCAGCACCCCGACTAACTATGGCTACACCTTC
CASTPTNYGYTF
>NA|TRBV19|TRBJ1-5|NA
TGTGCCAGTAGTATGCGGCAGGGATATCAGCCCCAGCATTTT
CASSMRQGYQPQHF
>NA|TRBV20-1|TRBJ2-5|NA
TGCAGTGCACGACTAGTGGGGCAAGAGACCCAGTACTTC
CSARLVGQETQYF
>NA|TRBV5-1|TRBJ1-5|NA
TGCGCCAGCAGTACTACCGGGACTAGAGTAGATCAGCCCCAGCATTTT
CASSTTGTRVDQPQHF
>many|TRBV11-2|TRBJ2-7|NA
TGTGCCAGCAGCTTAGAGGACGAGCAGTACTTC
CASSLEDEQYF
>NA|TRBV25-1|TRBJ2-7|TRBD1
TGTGCCAGCAGACGGCGGACAGGGGGCTCCTACGAGCAGTACTTC
CASRRRTGGSYEQYF
>once|TRBV5-1|TRBJ2-5|NA
TGCGCCAGCAGTGAACAGGGAATGGAGACCCAGTACTTC
CASSEQGMETQYF
>once|TRBV20-1|TRBJ2-7|TRBD2
TGCAGTGCTAGGCAGCCCGGGGAGGGCCCCGAGCAGTACTTC
CSARQPGEGPEQYF
>many|TRBV10-3|TRBJ2-3|NA
TGTGCCATCAGTGGCTTACTAGGGAGAACAGATACGCAGTATTTT
CAISGLLGRTDTQYF
>few|TRBV15|TRBJ2-3|NA
TGTGCCACCAGCAGAGACCGACTAAACGAAATCACAGATACTCAGTATTTT
CATSRDRLNEITDTQYF
>NA|TRBV7-2|TRBJ1-1|NA
TGTGCCAGCAGCTCACGTGCGTCCAGCGCGAAGACTCAGGCTTTCTTT
CASSSRASSAKTQAFF
>NA|TRBV20-1|TRBJ2-7|TRBD1
TGCAGTGCTATTCCCGGGACAGTATACGAGCAGTACTTC
CSAIPGTVYEQYF
>NA|TRBV24-1|TRBJ1-1|NA
TGTGCCACCAGACTCACTGGGGGGGCGGACATTGATGAGTTGTTT
CATRLTGGADIDELF
>NA|TRBV11-3|TRBJ1-6|NA
TGTGCCAGCAGCTTAGAACGACAGGCACCCCTCCACTTT
CASSLERQAPLHF
>NA|TRBV5-1|TRBJ2-7|TRBD1
TGCGCCAGCAGCTTGGATTGGACAGGGGGCGAGCAGTACTTC
CASSLDWTGGEQYF
>NA|TRBV2|TRBJ2-1|TRBD1
TGTGCCAGCAGCTCCGGGACAGGGGCGAATGAGGAGTTGTTC
CASSSGTGANEELF
>once|TRBV12-3/TRBV12-4|TRBJ1-6|TRBD1
TGTGCCATCAGCGTGAAACAGGGGAGCCATAATTCACCCCTCCACTTT
CAISVKQGSHNSPLHF
>NA|TRBV7-8|TRBJ2-7|NA
NA
CASSANRDGYTFGEQYF
>NA|TRBV7-2|TRBJ1-1|NA
TGTGCCAGCAGTCCAGGGGCCAGGGGCACTGAAGCTTTCTTT
CASSPGARGTEAFF
>many|TRBV7-3|TRBJ1-6|TRBD1
TGTGCCAGCAGCTCTGTGGGACAGTGGAATTCACCCCTCCACTTT
CASSSVGQWNSPLHF
>many|TRBV3-1|TRBJ2-5|NA
TGTGCCAGCAGCCAAGATCCAAGGGTCCGGTTCCAAGAGACCCAGTACTTC
CASSQDPRVRFQETQYF
>once|TRBV11-3|TRBJ2-3|NA
TGTGCCAGCAGCCTTGGGGAGGGGGCGGGTGCAGATACGCAGTATTTT
CASSLGEGAGADTQYF
>NA|TRBV7-3|TRBJ1-2|NA
TGTGCCAGCAGCTTAACGCGCAGCGGTGAGCAGTTCTTCACCTTC
CASSLTRSGEQFFTF
>once|TRBV7-9|TRBJ2-7|NA
TGTGCCAGCAGCATTAGAAGTGGAGGAGCCGGGGAGCTGTACGAGCAGTACTTC
CASSIRSGGAGELYEQYF
>once|TRBV7-2|TRBJ2-4|NA
TGTGCCAGCAGCTCCGGACTCCTCCCCTACGACAAGTACATTCAGTACTTC
CASSSGLLPYDKYIQYF
>NA|TRBV4-1|TRBJ2-7|TRBD1
TGCGCCAGCTCCGGGACAGAACTCTACGAGCAGTACTTC
CASSGTELYEQYF